This section outlines one TCR beta chain sequence together with its context. Under the authors' procedure: The assay estimated nucleated cells by amplifying reference gene primers. Profiled with immunoSEQ multiplex PCR; TCRdb holds only in-frame clones, not every one. That table supplies the V and J calls and clone size; D and trimming were determined from the DNA. Of 90,000 or so clones in the sample, about 89% were seen once. This sample is part of a study of blood T cell repertoires in COVID-19. About the study: The analysed material was cDNA or gDNA that came from T cells, B-cell-depleted T cells, or PBMCs.

The CDR3 contains 14 residues. The germline gives CDR1 SGHVS, CDR2 FQNEAQ. V shed 5 bases and J shed 2 bases, with 10 bases lying between them. This chain uses TRBV7-8 with TRBJ1-5; D gene ambiguous. This sequence was found in a human donor in a cohort sampled during active COVID-19. The sample was peripheral blood. The CDR3 is CASSLTSGNQPQHF. CDR3 nucleotide sequence: TGTGCCAGCAGCCTCACGTCGGGCAATCAGCCCCAGCATTTT. Combining the CDR3 with reference TRBV7-8 and TRBJ1-5 gives the whole variable domain GAGVSQSPRYKVAKRGQDVALRCDPISGHVSLFWYQQALGQGPEFLTYFQNEAQLDKSGLPSDRFFAERPEGSVSTLKIQRTQQEDSAVYLCASSLTSGNQPQHFGDGTRLSIL.